This T cell receptor beta chain was found in a study of regulatory T cells in long-lasting Graves disease. Time point here: newly diagnosed GD, antithyroid drugs for less than 3 months. RNA isolated from PBMCs was used to make the TCR library. CDR3-region Arm-PCR and iRepertoire HTBI primers produced the TCR beta libraries. MiXCR, run by TCRdb on the multiplex PCR reads, gives a single entry per CDR3 protein. The data contain roughly 420,000 distinct CDR3 sequences, about 16% of them singletons. Details on this clonotype: Its specificity is not known.

The CDR3 spans 15 residues. CDR1 and CDR2 from the germline V gene are MNHEY and SVGEGT. Trimming removed 1 base from V and 8 bases from J, with 15 bases in between. Regarding the study as a whole: Between persistent patients, more than 2,500 public clonotypes were shared, exceeding the approximately 940 shared between new patients.

These same records also appear under a second study, on T cells in Graves' hyperthyroidism and ophthalmopathy. That work contributes: Blood also contained most expanded thyroid clonotypes above 0.001.

The V gene is TRBV6-2 or TRBV6-3, the J gene TRBJ2-1; D might be TRBD1 (6 bases). The source is a woman younger than 30 with Graves disease. The sample consisted of peripheral blood mononuclear cells (PBMCs), taken at new diagnosis, from a patient treated with antithyroid drugs. The CDR3 nucleotides read TGTGCCAGCAGTTACTGGGACACCCTATACGATGAGCAGTTCTTC. Its protein is CASSYWDTLYDEQFF.